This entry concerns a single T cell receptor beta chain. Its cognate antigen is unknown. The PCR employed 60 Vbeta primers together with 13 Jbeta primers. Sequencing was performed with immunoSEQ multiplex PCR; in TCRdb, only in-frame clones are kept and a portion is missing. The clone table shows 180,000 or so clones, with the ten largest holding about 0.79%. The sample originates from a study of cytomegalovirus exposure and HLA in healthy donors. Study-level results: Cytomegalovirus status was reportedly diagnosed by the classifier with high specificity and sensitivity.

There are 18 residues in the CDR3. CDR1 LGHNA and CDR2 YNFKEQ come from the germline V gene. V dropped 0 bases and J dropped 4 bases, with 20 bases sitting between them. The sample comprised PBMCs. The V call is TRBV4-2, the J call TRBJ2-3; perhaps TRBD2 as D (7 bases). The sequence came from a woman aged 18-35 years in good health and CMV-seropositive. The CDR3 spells CASSQEVLVGGRADTQYF. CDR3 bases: TGTGCCAGCAGCCAAGAAGTCTTAGTGGGGGGGCGGGCAGATACGCAGTATTTT.